These T cell receptor beta chains were read from a single sample in a study of blood T cell repertoires in COVID-19. Some clones are missing from TCRdb's copy, which holds only in-frame ones; the method was immunoSEQ multiplex PCR. The repertoire holds roughly 43,000 clones, with around 86% as singletons. The sample comprised peripheral blood. These receptors came from a human donor in a cohort sampled during active COVID-19. Both conserved end residues are part of each CDR3. Fields, in order: CDR3 protein, CDR3 DNA, V gene, J gene, D gene, clone size. The D gene is left open where the match is weak. Expanded clones are given a class, and other clones once, few, many or no size at all.

CDR3: CASSQVLGNTIYF
DNA: TGTGCCAGCAGCCAAGTATTGGGAAACACCATATATTTT
V: TRBV4-2
J: TRBJ1-3
D: -
size: -

CDR3: CASSFPDRNLNTEAFF
DNA: TGTGCCAGCAGTTTCCCCGACAGAAACTTGAACACTGAAGCTTTCTTT
V: TRBV28
J: TRBJ1-1
D: -
size: -

CDR3: CASSTGQGYYGYTF
DNA: TGTGCCAGCAGTACCGGACAGGGCTACTATGGCTACACCTTC
V: TRBV6-6
J: TRBJ1-2
D: TRBD1
size: -

CDR3: CASSLTGQGIQPQHF
DNA: TGCGCCAGCAGTCTGACCGGACAGGGAATTCAGCCCCAGCATTTT
V: TRBV4-1
J: TRBJ1-5
D: TRBD1
size: once

CDR3: CASTYRNQAKEAFF
DNA: TGTGCCAGCACCTATCGTAACCAGGCAAAGGAAGCTTTCTTT
V: TRBV6-6
J: TRBJ1-1
D: -
size: -

CDR3: CASSFSGVTYEQYF
DNA: TGCGCCAGCAGCTTTAGCGGGGTAACCTACGAGCAGTACTTC
V: TRBV5-1
J: TRBJ2-7
D: TRBD2
size: -

CDR3: CASTRPGQGPYEQYF
DNA: TGTGCCAGCACCAGACCGGGACAGGGACCTTACGAGCAGTACTTC
V: TRBV7-8
J: TRBJ2-7
D: TRBD1
size: -

CDR3: CASSQVSGAGLEEGYTF
DNA: TGTGCCAGCAGCCAAGTGTCGGGTGCCGGCCTAGAGGAAGGCTACACCTTC
V: TRBV3-1/TRBV3-2
J: TRBJ1-2
D: -
size: -

CDR3: CASSLEGAGDGYTF
DNA: TGTGCCAGCAGCTTAGAGGGGGCTGGGGATGGCTACACCTTC
V: TRBV7-2
J: TRBJ1-2
D: TRBD1
size: -

CDR3: CASSLSGRASYEQFF
DNA: TGTGCCAGCAGCCTTAGCGGGAGGGCCAGCTATGAGCAGTTCTTC
V: TRBV7-3
J: TRBJ2-1
D: TRBD2
size: -

CDR3: CASSSFGEKGTQYF
DNA: TGTGCCAGCAGTTCGTTCGGGGAGAAAGGGACCCAGTACTTC
V: TRBV2
J: TRBJ2-5
D: -
size: -

CDR3: CASSVGSLSSYEQYF
DNA: TGTGCCAGCAGCGTAGGGTCCCTGAGCTCCTACGAGCAGTACTTC
V: TRBV9
J: TRBJ2-7
D: -
size: few

CDR3: CASSSTSGTLGGETQYF
DNA: TGTGCCAGCAGCTCGACTAGCGGGACCCTTGGGGGGGAGACCCAGTACTTC
V: TRBV7-2
J: TRBJ2-5
D: TRBD2
size: once

CDR3: CASSPTGGEPDEQYF
DNA: TGTGCCAGCAGCCCTACCGGGGGAGAACCCGATGAGCAGTACTTC
V: TRBV7-9
J: TRBJ2-7
D: -
size: -

CDR3: CAIPQESNYGYTF
DNA: TGTGCCATACCACAGGAGTCCAACTATGGCTACACCTTC
V: TRBV2
J: TRBJ1-2
D: -
size: -

CDR3: CASSFLGLAGVMYNEQFF
DNA: TGTGCCAGCAGTTTTCTGGGGCTAGCGGGAGTTATGTACAATGAGCAGTTCTTC
V: TRBV6-2/TRBV6-3
J: TRBJ2-1
D: TRBD2
size: few

CDR3: CASKIRCLGNQPQHF
DNA: TGTGCCAGCAAGATACGGTGTTTGGGCAATCAGCCCCAGCATTTT
V: TRBV7-9
J: TRBJ1-5
D: -
size: -

CDR3: CASRTGGQGYTF
DNA: TGTGCCAGCAGGACAGGGGGCCAAGGCTACACCTTC
V: TRBV6-5
J: TRBJ1-2
D: TRBD1
size: -

CDR3: CSASLSAGGQFF
DNA: TGCAGTGCTAGTTTGTCTGCGGGAGGGCAGTTCTTC
V: TRBV20-1
J: TRBJ2-1
D: TRBD2
size: -

CDR3: CASSGVADTQYF
DNA: TGTGCCAGCAGCGGAGTCGCAGATACGCAGTATTTT
V: TRBV9
J: TRBJ2-3
D: -
size: -

CDR3: CASSQDPHGLGLAGYEQYF
DNA: TGCGCCAGCAGCCAAGATCCCCACGGTTTGGGACTAGCGGGCTACGAGCAGTACTTC
V: TRBV4-1
J: TRBJ2-7
D: TRBD2
size: -

CDR3: CASSPPGQVYEQYF
DNA: TGTGCCAGCAGTCCCCCGGGACAGGTCTACGAGCAGTACTTC
V: TRBV25-1
J: TRBJ2-7
D: TRBD1
size: -

CDR3: CASTPYPDRAGMWTEAFF
DNA: TGTGCCAGCACCCCTTACCCCGACAGGGCGGGAATGTGGACTGAAGCTTTCTTT
V: TRBV7-9
J: TRBJ1-1
D: TRBD1
size: -

CDR3: CASSLGAGYETQYF
DNA: TGTGCCAGCAGCTTAGGGGCAGGGTACGAGACCCAGTACTTC
V: TRBV7-2
J: TRBJ2-5
D: -
size: -

CDR3: CASSLEGLVYEQYF
DNA: TGCGCCAGCAGCTTGGAGGGACTAGTATACGAGCAGTACTTC
V: TRBV5-1
J: TRBJ2-7
D: TRBD2
size: -

CDR3: CASSPGTGIEAFF
DNA: TGTGCCAGCTCACCCGGGACAGGGATTGAAGCTTTCTTT
V: TRBV18
J: TRBJ1-1
D: TRBD1
size: -

CDR3: CASSLQGTSGTYEQYF
DNA: TGTGCCAGCAGTTTGCAAGGGACTAGCGGTACCTACGAGCAGTACTTC
V: TRBV27
J: TRBJ2-7
D: TRBD2
size: -

CDR3: CASSLDRQSSYEQYF
DNA: TGTGCCAGCAGCTTAGACAGGCAGAGCTCCTACGAGCAGTACTTC
V: TRBV11-1
J: TRBJ2-7
D: -
size: -

CDR3: CASSRSQHGNEQFF
DNA: TGTGCCAGTAGTAGGTCACAGCATGGCAATGAGCAGTTCTTC
V: TRBV19
J: TRBJ2-1
D: -
size: -

CDR3: CASRQANQEGYTF
DNA: TGTGCCAGCAGACAGGCAAACCAGGAGGGCTACACCTTC
V: TRBV6-5
J: TRBJ1-2
D: -
size: -

CDR3: CASSQEGQVGTSGGLLNEQFF
DNA: TGCGCCAGCAGCCAGGAGGGGCAGGTCGGGACTAGCGGGGGCCTGTTGAATGAGCAGTTCTTC
V: TRBV4-3
J: TRBJ2-1
D: TRBD2
size: -

CDR3: CASTPGGGGAGETQYF
DNA: TGTGCCAGCACCCCAGGGGGCGGGGGGGCCGGAGAGACCCAGTACTTC
V: TRBV7-6
J: TRBJ2-5
D: -
size: -

CDR3: CASTGGSSYEQYF
DNA: TGTGCCAGCACCGGGGGAAGCTCCTACGAGCAGTACTTC
V: TRBV2
J: TRBJ2-7
D: -
size: few

CDR3: CASSQVEQEGSPLHF
DNA: TGTGCCAGCAGCCAAGTAGAACAGGAGGGTTCACCCCTCCACTTT
V: TRBV4-2
J: TRBJ1-6
D: -
size: -

CDR3: CASSLGLSDNQPQHF
DNA: TGTGCCAGCAGCCTGGGACTGAGCGACAATCAGCCCCAGCATTTT
V: TRBV7-9
J: TRBJ1-5
D: -
size: -

CDR3: CASSYSRGGSTDTQYF
DNA: TGTGCCAGCAGTTACTCGAGGGGGGGGAGCACAGATACGCAGTATTTT
V: TRBV6-6
J: TRBJ2-3
D: -
size: -

CDR3: CASTPGSAPGEQYF
DNA: TGCGCCAGCACCCCGGGTTCCGCGCCTGGCGAGCAGTACTTC
V: TRBV5-1
J: TRBJ2-7
D: -
size: -

CDR3: CASSLLDQPQHF
DNA: TGTGCCAGCAGCTTACTAGATCAGCCCCAGCATTTT
V: TRBV7-9
J: TRBJ1-5
D: -
size: few

CDR3: CASSSDPSLGGGYTF
DNA: TGTGCCAGCAGCTCGGACCCGTCCCTAGGGGGTGGCTACACCTTC
V: TRBV5-5
J: TRBJ1-2
D: -
size: -

CDR3: CASSHRDRYGYTF
DNA: TGTGCCAGCAGCCACCGGGACAGATATGGCTACACCTTC
V: TRBV13
J: TRBJ1-2
D: TRBD1
size: -

CDR3: CASSSPGQGTYEQYF
DNA: TGTGCCAGCAGCTCTCCGGGACAGGGAACTTACGAGCAGTACTTC
V: TRBV5-4
J: TRBJ2-7
D: TRBD1
size: once

CDR3: CASSQDRENQPQHF
DNA: TGTGCCAGCAGCCAGGACCGGGAAAATCAGCCCCAGCATTTT
V: TRBV7-2
J: TRBJ1-5
D: -
size: -

CDR3: CASRNTGGNQPQHF
DNA: TGTGCCAGCAGAAATACCGGGGGCAATCAGCCCCAGCATTTT
V: TRBV27
J: TRBJ1-5
D: -
size: few

CDR3: CASSQRTGVSTDTQYF
DNA: TGTGCCAGCAGTCAAAGGACAGGGGTTAGCACAGATACGCAGTATTTT
V: TRBV5-6
J: TRBJ2-3
D: TRBD1
size: -

CDR3: CASSKVAGAGNQPQHF
DNA: TGTGCCAGCAGCAAAGTAGCTGGGGCGGGCAATCAGCCCCAGCATTTT
V: TRBV21-1
J: TRBJ1-5
D: -
size: -

CDR3: CASSLGQGGQPQHF
DNA: TGTGCCAGTAGCCTAGGACAGGGAGGTCAGCCCCAGCATTTT
V: TRBV19
J: TRBJ1-5
D: TRBD1
size: -

CDR3: CASSFQGVQETQYF
DNA: TGTGCCAGCAGTTTCCAGGGGGTTCAAGAGACCCAGTACTTC
V: TRBV5-6
J: TRBJ2-5
D: TRBD1
size: -

CDR3: CASEPGQGFYEQYF
DNA: TGTGCCAGCGAGCCGGGACAGGGTTTTTACGAGCAGTACTTC
V: TRBV28
J: TRBJ2-7
D: TRBD1
size: once

CDR3: CASSIDSGTGGLNNEQFF
DNA: TGTGCCAGTAGTATAGACTCCGGGACAGGGGGCCTTAACAATGAGCAGTTCTTC
V: TRBV19
J: TRBJ2-1
D: TRBD1
size: -

CDR3: CASSRRVGGNSPLHF
DNA: TGTGCCAGCAGCCGGAGGGTCGGCGGTAATTCACCCCTCCACTTT
V: TRBV7-2
J: TRBJ1-6
D: -
size: once

CDR3: CASSERGANYGYTF
DNA: TGTGCCAGCAGTGAGCGGGGGGCCAACTATGGCTACACCTTC
V: TRBV6-1
J: TRBJ1-2
D: -
size: -

CDR3: CASSRGTGFYEQYF
DNA: TGTGCCAGCAGCCGGGGGACAGGGTTCTACGAGCAGTACTTC
V: TRBV3-1/TRBV3-2
J: TRBJ2-7
D: TRBD1
size: -

CDR3: CASSSPPDTQYF
DNA: TGTGCCAGCAGTTCCCCCCCGGATACGCAGTATTTT
V: TRBV27
J: TRBJ2-3
D: -
size: -

CDR3: CASSVNTGGRVSPLHF
DNA: TGTGCCAGCAGCGTAAATACAGGGGGACGAGTTTCACCCCTCCACTTT
V: TRBV11-2
J: TRBJ1-6
D: TRBD1
size: -

CDR3: CASRLTVLSYNEQFF
DNA: TGTGCCAGCAGATTGACTGTGCTCTCCTACAATGAGCAGTTCTTC
V: TRBV4-2
J: TRBJ2-1
D: -
size: -

CDR3: CASRGDYGELFF
DNA: TGTGCCAGCAGAGGGGACTATGGGGAACTGTTTTTT
V: TRBV2
J: TRBJ1-4
D: -
size: -

CDR3: CASSETLGSYEQYF
DNA: TGTGCCAGCAGCGAAACGTTGGGGAGCTACGAGCAGTACTTC
V: TRBV4-2
J: TRBJ2-7
D: -
size: -

CDR3: CASSHLEYQETQYF
DNA: TGTGCCAGCAGCCACTTGGAGTACCAAGAGACCCAGTACTTC
V: TRBV28
J: TRBJ2-5
D: -
size: -

CDR3: CASSQGGLSSYNEQFF
DNA: TGTGCCAGCAGCCAAGGGGGGCTGAGCTCCTACAATGAGCAGTTCTTC
V: TRBV3-1/TRBV3-2
J: TRBJ2-1
D: -
size: -